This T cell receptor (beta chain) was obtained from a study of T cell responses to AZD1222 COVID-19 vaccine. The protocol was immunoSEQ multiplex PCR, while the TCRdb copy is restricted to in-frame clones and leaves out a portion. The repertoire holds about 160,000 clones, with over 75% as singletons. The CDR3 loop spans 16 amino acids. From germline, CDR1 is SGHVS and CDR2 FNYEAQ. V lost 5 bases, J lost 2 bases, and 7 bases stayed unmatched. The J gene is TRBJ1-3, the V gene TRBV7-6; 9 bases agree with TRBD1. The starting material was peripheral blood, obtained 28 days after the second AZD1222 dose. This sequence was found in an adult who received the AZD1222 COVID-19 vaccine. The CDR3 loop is CASSLGQGLPGNTIYF. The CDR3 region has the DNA TGTGCCAGCAGCCTTGGACAGGGGCTACCTGGAAACACCATATATTTT. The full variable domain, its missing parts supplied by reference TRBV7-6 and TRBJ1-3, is GAGVSQSPRYKVTKRGQDVALRCDPISGHVSLYWYRQALGQGPEFLTYFNYEAQQDKSGLPNDRFSAERPEGSISTLTIQRTEQRDSAMYRCASSLGQGLPGNTIYFGEGSWLTVV.